The rows below give T cell receptor beta chains drawn from one sample of a study of blood T cell repertoires in COVID-19. This table comes from immunoSEQ multiplex PCR, and its TCRdb copy is limited to in-frame clones, with some not included. In the table there are 150,000 to 200,000 clones, 84% of which are singletons. The sequenced material came from PBMCs or T cells enriched from blood (not recorded which). The source of these receptors is a woman aged 25 to 39 who had been exposed to COVID-19. Each CDR3 is given with its conserved first and last residue. The order of the fields is D gene, V gene, J gene, clone size, CDR3 DNA, CDR3 protein. A D gene is named only where the DNA matches it firmly. Not all rows give a size; the values are once, few, many and, for expanded clones, a class.

D gene: -
V gene: TRBV11-2
J gene: TRBJ2-5
clone size: -
CDR3 DNA: TGTGCCAGCAGCATGCCGGGCGGGCAGGCGTTTGGGGAGACCCAGTACTTC
CDR3 protein: CASSMPGGQAFGETQYF

D gene: TRBD2
V gene: TRBV3-1/TRBV3-2
J gene: TRBJ2-5
clone size: -
CDR3 DNA: TGTGCCAGCAGCCAAGAACCTAGCGGGGGGGCCAGGGAGACCCAGTACTTC
CDR3 protein: CASSQEPSGGARETQYF

D gene: -
V gene: TRBV25-1
J gene: TRBJ2-7
clone size: -
CDR3 DNA: TGTGCCAGCACCCCGGGGTTTGGGGACGAGCAGTACTTC
CDR3 protein: CASTPGFGDEQYF

D gene: TRBD2
V gene: TRBV7-3
J gene: TRBJ2-7
clone size: -
CDR3 DNA: TGTGCCAGCAGCTCCTTAGCGGGCACCTACGAGCAGTACTTC
CDR3 protein: CASSSLAGTYEQYF

D gene: -
V gene: TRBV7-9
J gene: TRBJ1-1
clone size: -
CDR3 DNA: TGTGCCAGCAGCTTACGAGAGAACACTGAAGCTTTCTTT
CDR3 protein: CASSLRENTEAFF

D gene: -
V gene: TRBV7-2
J gene: TRBJ1-1
clone size: once
CDR3 DNA: TGTGCCAGCAGCTTGGAGTCGAGTAACACTGAAGCTTTCTTT
CDR3 protein: CASSLESSNTEAFF

D gene: -
V gene: TRBV24-1
J gene: TRBJ2-3
clone size: -
CDR3 DNA: TGTGCCACCAGTGATGCGGACATCGGAAGCACAGATACGCAGTATTTT
CDR3 protein: CATSDADIGSTDTQYF

D gene: -
V gene: TRBV21-1
J gene: TRBJ2-7
clone size: -
CDR3 DNA: TGTGCCAGCAGCAAAGAGAGGACCAACAGGGGCGATATCTCTTTTTCCTACGAGCAGTACTTC
CDR3 protein: CASSKERTNRGDISFSYEQYF

D gene: -
V gene: TRBV6-5
J gene: TRBJ1-2
clone size: few
CDR3 DNA: TGTGCCAGCCGGATCCCAGGGCAATTTAACTATGGCTACACCTTC
CDR3 protein: CASRIPGQFNYGYTF

D gene: TRBD1
V gene: TRBV4-1
J gene: TRBJ2-6
clone size: -
CDR3 DNA: TGCGCCAGCAGCCAAGATAAGACAGGGGGCGTTGGGGCCAACGTCCTGACTTTC
CDR3 protein: CASSQDKTGGVGANVLTF

D gene: -
V gene: TRBV5-1
J gene: TRBJ2-1
clone size: -
CDR3 DNA: TGCGCCAGCAGCTTTGAGGGTTTTTCCTACAATGAGCAGTTCTTC
CDR3 protein: CASSFEGFSYNEQFF

D gene: TRBD1
V gene: TRBV7-2
J gene: TRBJ1-1
clone size: -
CDR3 DNA: TGTGCCAGCAGCTTGACAGGGGCCACTGAAGCTTTCTTT
CDR3 protein: CASSLTGATEAFF

D gene: -
V gene: TRBV21-1
J gene: TRBJ2-5
clone size: -
CDR3 DNA: TGTGCCAGCAGCAAACTGTTCGGGGAAGAGACCCAGTACTTC
CDR3 protein: CASSKLFGEETQYF

D gene: TRBD1
V gene: TRBV5-6
J gene: TRBJ1-1
clone size: few
CDR3 DNA: TGTGCCAGCAGCTTGGTCGGGACAGGGGGCCGGGAGGTTTTCTTT
CDR3 protein: CASSLVGTGGREVFF

D gene: -
V gene: TRBV18
J gene: TRBJ1-1
clone size: once
CDR3 DNA: TGTGCCAGCTCACGTCAATTAGGAGACACTGAAGCTTTCTTT
CDR3 protein: CASSRQLGDTEAFF

D gene: -
V gene: TRBV20-1
J gene: TRBJ1-3
clone size: once
CDR3 DNA: TGCAGTGCTAGCAGGGAAAACACCATATATTTT
CDR3 protein: CSASRENTIYF

D gene: -
V gene: TRBV15
J gene: TRBJ1-1
clone size: -
CDR3 DNA: TGTGCCACCAGCAGAGACCGAGCCTCGAACACTGAAGCTTTCTTT
CDR3 protein: CATSRDRASNTEAFF

D gene: TRBD1
V gene: TRBV10-1
J gene: TRBJ1-1
clone size: -
CDR3 DNA: TGCGCCAGCAGTGGAACAGGGGCTGAAGCTTTCTTT
CDR3 protein: CASSGTGAEAFF

D gene: -
V gene: TRBV9
J gene: TRBJ1-3
clone size: -
CDR3 DNA: TGTGCCAGCAGCGTAGACAAGAACACCATATATTTT
CDR3 protein: CASSVDKNTIYF

D gene: -
V gene: TRBV4-3
J gene: TRBJ2-2
clone size: -
CDR3 DNA: TGCGCCAGCAGCCGCAGCGGGCCCCCGAACACCGGGGAGCTGTTTTTT
CDR3 protein: CASSRSGPPNTGELFF

D gene: -
V gene: TRBV2
J gene: TRBJ2-6
clone size: -
CDR3 DNA: TGTGCCAGCAGGTCCATCGCCAACGTCCTGACTTTC
CDR3 protein: CASRSIANVLTF

D gene: -
V gene: TRBV19
J gene: TRBJ2-3
clone size: once
CDR3 DNA: TGTGCCAGTAGTATAGTTCCGACAGATACGCAGTATTTT
CDR3 protein: CASSIVPTDTQYF

D gene: TRBD1
V gene: TRBV4-1
J gene: TRBJ1-2
clone size: -
CDR3 DNA: TGCGCCAGCAGCCAAGCAAGCCTCGGGACAGGGGGCTATGGCTACACCTTC
CDR3 protein: CASSQASLGTGGYGYTF

D gene: -
V gene: TRBV5-8
J gene: TRBJ2-7
clone size: -
CDR3 DNA: TGTGCCAGCAGCTTTTTGGGGGGATATTCCTACGAGCAGTACTTC
CDR3 protein: CASSFLGGYSYEQYF

D gene: TRBD2
V gene: TRBV3-1/TRBV3-2
J gene: TRBJ2-5
clone size: -
CDR3 DNA: TGTGCCAGCAGCCCCCTGACTAGCGGGGGAGAGACCCAGTACTTC
CDR3 protein: CASSPLTSGGETQYF

D gene: TRBD1
V gene: TRBV7-8
J gene: TRBJ1-2
clone size: -
CDR3 DNA: TGTGCCAGCAGCTTAGAAGGTCGGGCAGGGGGGTATGGCTACACCTTC
CDR3 protein: CASSLEGRAGGYGYTF

D gene: -
V gene: TRBV5-1
J gene: TRBJ2-7
clone size: -
CDR3 DNA: TGCGCCAGCAGCTTGGCCGCGGGATACGAGCAGTACTTC
CDR3 protein: CASSLAAGYEQYF

D gene: TRBD1
V gene: TRBV9
J gene: TRBJ2-5
clone size: -
CDR3 DNA: TGTGCCAGCAGCGGGCAGGGGGCGCGCCAAGAGACCCAGTACTTC
CDR3 protein: CASSGQGARQETQYF

D gene: TRBD1
V gene: TRBV5-6
J gene: TRBJ1-6
clone size: -
CDR3 DNA: TGTGCCAGCAGCTTGACAGGGGGCGCCCCCTATAATTCACCCCTCCACTTT
CDR3 protein: CASSLTGGAPYNSPLHF

D gene: -
V gene: TRBV2
J gene: TRBJ2-3
clone size: -
CDR3 DNA: TGTGCCAGCAGGATACTCTCACCGGATACGCAGTATTTT
CDR3 protein: CASRILSPDTQYF

D gene: TRBD1
V gene: TRBV7-2
J gene: TRBJ2-7
clone size: -
CDR3 DNA: TGTGCCAGCAGCCCCAGACAGGGGGCGAGCGAGCAGTACTTC
CDR3 protein: CASSPRQGASEQYF

D gene: -
V gene: TRBV6-5
J gene: TRBJ2-3
clone size: -
CDR3 DNA: TGTGCCAGCAGCCTTTCTAGCGATCAGGAGTATTTT
CDR3 protein: CASSLSSDQEYF

D gene: TRBD1
V gene: TRBV13
J gene: TRBJ1-1
clone size: -
CDR3 DNA: TGTGCCAGCAGCGCAGGGACAGGAGAAGCTTTCTTT
CDR3 protein: CASSAGTGEAFF

D gene: -
V gene: TRBV9
J gene: TRBJ1-2
clone size: -
CDR3 DNA: TGTGCCAGCAGCGTAGGAGGGGAGGGCTATGGCTACACCTTC
CDR3 protein: CASSVGGEGYGYTF

D gene: -
V gene: TRBV10-2
J gene: TRBJ1-1
clone size: -
CDR3 DNA: TGCGCCAGCAGTGGGGGTCGGGGTGAAGCTTTCTTT
CDR3 protein: CASSGGRGEAFF

D gene: TRBD1
V gene: TRBV5-1
J gene: TRBJ1-2
clone size: -
CDR3 DNA: TGCGCCAGCAGTCCCGGGACAGGGGACGGCTACACCTTC
CDR3 protein: CASSPGTGDGYTF

D gene: -
V gene: TRBV5-6
J gene: TRBJ2-3
clone size: -
CDR3 DNA: TGTGCCAGCAGCTTCCCGGGGGTCGGTAGCACAGATACGCAGTATTTT
CDR3 protein: CASSFPGVGSTDTQYF

D gene: TRBD1
V gene: TRBV6-2/TRBV6-3
J gene: TRBJ1-5
clone size: once
CDR3 DNA: TGTGCCAGCAGCCCGACCAACAGGGGTGGAGGTGGGAATCAGCCCCAGCATTTT
CDR3 protein: CASSPTNRGGGGNQPQHF

D gene: TRBD2
V gene: TRBV14
J gene: TRBJ2-2
clone size: few
CDR3 DNA: TGTGCCAGCAGCCTCGGGGGGTCGGCCGGGGAGCTGTTTTTT
CDR3 protein: CASSLGGSAGELFF

D gene: TRBD1
V gene: TRBV24-1
J gene: TRBJ2-7
clone size: -
CDR3 DNA: TGTGCCACCAGTGACGAAGGGACAGGGGGGAACTACGAGCAGTACTTC
CDR3 protein: CATSDEGTGGNYEQYF

D gene: -
V gene: TRBV27
J gene: TRBJ2-1
clone size: -
CDR3 DNA: TGTGCCAGCAGTTACGGTTACAATGAGCAGTTCTTC
CDR3 protein: CASSYGYNEQFF

D gene: TRBD1
V gene: TRBV5-6
J gene: TRBJ2-7
clone size: -
CDR3 DNA: TGTGCCAGCAGCAGGGGACAGGGTTTGTTCGAGCAGTACTTC
CDR3 protein: CASSRGQGLFEQYF

D gene: -
V gene: TRBV5-4
J gene: TRBJ2-7
clone size: -
CDR3 DNA: TGTGCCAGCAGCTCCAGGGTCAATAGCGGTTCCTACGAGCAGTACTTC
CDR3 protein: CASSSRVNSGSYEQYF

D gene: -
V gene: TRBV29-1
J gene: TRBJ1-3
clone size: -
CDR3 DNA: TGCAGCGTTCGGTCCTCTGGAAACACCATATATTTT
CDR3 protein: CSVRSSGNTIYF